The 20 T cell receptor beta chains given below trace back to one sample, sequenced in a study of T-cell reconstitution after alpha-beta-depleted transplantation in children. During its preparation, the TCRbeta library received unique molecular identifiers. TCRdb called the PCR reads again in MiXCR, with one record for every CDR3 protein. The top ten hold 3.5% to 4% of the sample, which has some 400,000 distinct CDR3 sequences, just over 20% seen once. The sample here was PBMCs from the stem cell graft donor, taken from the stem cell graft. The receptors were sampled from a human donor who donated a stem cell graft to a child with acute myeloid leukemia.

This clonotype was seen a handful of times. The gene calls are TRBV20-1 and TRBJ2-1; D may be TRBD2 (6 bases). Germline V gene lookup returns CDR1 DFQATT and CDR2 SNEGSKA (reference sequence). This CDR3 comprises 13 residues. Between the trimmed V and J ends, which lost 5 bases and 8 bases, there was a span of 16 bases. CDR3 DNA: TGCAGTGCTTCACTAGCAGTAGGCGATGAGCAGTTCTTC. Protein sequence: CSASLAVGDEQFF.

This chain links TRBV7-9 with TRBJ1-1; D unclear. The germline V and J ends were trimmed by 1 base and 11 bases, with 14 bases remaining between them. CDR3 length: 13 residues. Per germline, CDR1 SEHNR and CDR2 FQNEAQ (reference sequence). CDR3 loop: CASSLVQTRGAFF. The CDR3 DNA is TGTGCCAGCAGCTTAGTGCAAACTCGCGGGGCTTTCTTT.

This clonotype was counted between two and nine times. The CDR3 DNA reads TGTGCCACCAGCATCCACTCCCCGATCCAGTACTTC. Its protein product is CATSIHSPIQYF. V is TRBV15 and J is TRBJ2-5; D gene uncertain. The CDR3 contains 12 residues. Per the germline V gene, CDR1 is LNHNV and CDR2 is YYDKDF (reference sequence). V was cut by 4 bases and J by 10 bases, with 13 bases left in between.

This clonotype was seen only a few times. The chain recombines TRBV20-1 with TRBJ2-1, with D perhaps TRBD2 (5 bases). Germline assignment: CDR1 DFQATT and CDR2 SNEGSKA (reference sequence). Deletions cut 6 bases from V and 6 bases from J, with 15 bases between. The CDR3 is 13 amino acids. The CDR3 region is CSAGVAGLNEQFF. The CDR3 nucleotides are TGCAGTGCCGGAGTGGCGGGCCTCAATGAGCAGTTCTTC.

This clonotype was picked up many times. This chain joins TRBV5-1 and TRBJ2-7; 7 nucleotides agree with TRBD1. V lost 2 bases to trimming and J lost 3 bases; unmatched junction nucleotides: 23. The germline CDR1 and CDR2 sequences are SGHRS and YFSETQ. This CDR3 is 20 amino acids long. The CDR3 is CASSFIPATSDREKDYEQYF. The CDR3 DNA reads TGCGCCAGCAGCTTCATCCCTGCGACCTCAGACAGGGAGAAAGACTACGAGCAGTACTTC. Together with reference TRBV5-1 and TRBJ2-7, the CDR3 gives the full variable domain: KAGVTQTPRYLIKTRGQQVTLSCSPISGHRSVSWYQQTPGQGLQFLFEYFSETQRNKGNFPGRFSGRQFSNSRSEMNVSTLELGDSALYLCASSFIPATSDREKDYEQYFGPGTRLTVT.

The CDR3 DNA follows: TGCGCCAGCAGCTTGACCGGGACTAGCAGCTACGAGCAGTACTTC. Translating gives CASSLTGTSSYEQYF. The chain recombines TRBV5-1 with TRBJ2-7, with 9 bases identical to TRBD2. The CDR3 runs to 15 residues. V was clipped by 1 base and J by 3 bases; unmatched bases: 5. In germline, CDR1 is SGHRS, CDR2 YFSETQ.

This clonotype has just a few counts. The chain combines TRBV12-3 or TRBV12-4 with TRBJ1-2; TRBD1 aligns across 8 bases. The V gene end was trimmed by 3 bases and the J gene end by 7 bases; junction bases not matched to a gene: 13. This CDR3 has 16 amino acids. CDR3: CASSLAFSGTGAGYTF. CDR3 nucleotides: TGTGCCAGCAGTTTGGCATTTTCCGGGACAGGTGCTGGCTACACCTTC.

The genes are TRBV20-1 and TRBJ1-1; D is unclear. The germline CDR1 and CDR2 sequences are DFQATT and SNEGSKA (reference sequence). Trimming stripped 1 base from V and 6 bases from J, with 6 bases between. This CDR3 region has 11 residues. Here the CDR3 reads CSARVGSEAFF. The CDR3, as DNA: TGCAGTGCTAGAGTGGGGTCTGAAGCTTTCTTT.

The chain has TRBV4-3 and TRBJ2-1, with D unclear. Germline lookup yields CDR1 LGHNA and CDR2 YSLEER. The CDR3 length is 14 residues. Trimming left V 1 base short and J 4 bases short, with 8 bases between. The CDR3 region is CASSQVTLYNEQFF. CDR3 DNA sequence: TGCGCCAGCAGCCAAGTGACCCTTTACAATGAGCAGTTCTTC.

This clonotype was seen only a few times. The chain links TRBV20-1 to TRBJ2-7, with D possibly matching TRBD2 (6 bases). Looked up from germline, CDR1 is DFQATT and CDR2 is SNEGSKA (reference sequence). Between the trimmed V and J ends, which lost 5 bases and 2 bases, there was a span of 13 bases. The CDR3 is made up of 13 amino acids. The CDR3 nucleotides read TGCAGTGCTGGGCTAGCGTCCCCCTACGAGCAGTACTTC. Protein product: CSAGLASPYEQYF.

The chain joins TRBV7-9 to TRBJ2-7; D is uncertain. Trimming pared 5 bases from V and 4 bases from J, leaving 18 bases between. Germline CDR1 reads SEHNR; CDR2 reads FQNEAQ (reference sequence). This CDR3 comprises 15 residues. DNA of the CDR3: TGTGCCAGCAGCCCACGGGTGGCACTACGATACGAGCAGTACTTC. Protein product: CASSPRVALRYEQYF.

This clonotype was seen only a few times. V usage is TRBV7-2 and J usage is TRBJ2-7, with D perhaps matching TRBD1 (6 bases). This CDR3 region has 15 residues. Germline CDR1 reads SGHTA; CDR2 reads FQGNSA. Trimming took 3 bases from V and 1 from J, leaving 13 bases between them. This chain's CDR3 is CASSFNRDTSYEQYF. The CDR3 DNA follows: TGTGCCAGCAGCTTCAACCGGGACACTTCCTACGAGCAGTACTTC.

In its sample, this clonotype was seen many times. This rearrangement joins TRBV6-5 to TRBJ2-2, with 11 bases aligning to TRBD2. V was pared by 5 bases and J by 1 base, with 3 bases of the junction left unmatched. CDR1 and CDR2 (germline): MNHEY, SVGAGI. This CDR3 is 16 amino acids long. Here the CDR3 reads CASSPTSGRNTGELFF. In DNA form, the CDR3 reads TGTGCCAGCAGTCCTACTAGCGGGAGGAACACCGGGGAGCTGTTTTTT.

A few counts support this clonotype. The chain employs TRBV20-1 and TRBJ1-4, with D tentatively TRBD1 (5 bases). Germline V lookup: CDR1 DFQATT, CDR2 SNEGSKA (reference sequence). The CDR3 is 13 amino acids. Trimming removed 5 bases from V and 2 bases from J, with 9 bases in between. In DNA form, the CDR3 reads TGCAGTGCTCCAGGGAGCACTAATGAAAAACTGTTTTTT. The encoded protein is CSAPGSTNEKLFF.

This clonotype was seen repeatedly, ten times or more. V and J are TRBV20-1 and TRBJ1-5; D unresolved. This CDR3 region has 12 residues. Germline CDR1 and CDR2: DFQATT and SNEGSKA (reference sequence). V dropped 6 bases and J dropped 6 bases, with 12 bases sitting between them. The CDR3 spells CSAREDFQPQHF. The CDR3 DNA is TGCAGTGCCCGGGAGGATTTTCAGCCCCAGCATTTT.

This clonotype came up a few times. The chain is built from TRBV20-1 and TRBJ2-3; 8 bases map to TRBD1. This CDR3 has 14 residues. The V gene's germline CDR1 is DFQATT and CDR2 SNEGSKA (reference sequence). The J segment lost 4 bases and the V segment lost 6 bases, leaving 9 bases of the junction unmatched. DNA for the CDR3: TGCAGTGCACGACAGGGGAAAGTCGCAGATACGCAGTATTTT. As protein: CSARQGKVADTQYF.

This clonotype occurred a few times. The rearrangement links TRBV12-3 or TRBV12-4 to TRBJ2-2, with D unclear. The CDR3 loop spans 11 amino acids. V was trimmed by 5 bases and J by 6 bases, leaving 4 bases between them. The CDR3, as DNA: TGTGCCAGCAGTAACCCCGGGGAGCTGTTTTTT. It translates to CASSNPGELFF.

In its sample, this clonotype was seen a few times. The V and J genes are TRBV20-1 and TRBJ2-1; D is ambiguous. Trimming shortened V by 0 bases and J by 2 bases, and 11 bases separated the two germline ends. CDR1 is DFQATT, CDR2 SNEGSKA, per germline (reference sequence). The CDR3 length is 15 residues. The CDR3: CSARDRTVPYNEQFF. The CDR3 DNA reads TGCAGTGCTAGAGACAGGACGGTGCCCTACAATGAGCAGTTCTTC.

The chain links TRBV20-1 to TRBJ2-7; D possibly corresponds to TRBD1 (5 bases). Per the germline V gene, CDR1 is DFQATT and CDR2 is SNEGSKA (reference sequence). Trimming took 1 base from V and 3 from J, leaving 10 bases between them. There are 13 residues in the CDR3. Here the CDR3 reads CSARVSDNYEQYF. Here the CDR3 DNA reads TGCAGTGCTAGAGTATCGGACAACTACGAGCAGTACTTC.

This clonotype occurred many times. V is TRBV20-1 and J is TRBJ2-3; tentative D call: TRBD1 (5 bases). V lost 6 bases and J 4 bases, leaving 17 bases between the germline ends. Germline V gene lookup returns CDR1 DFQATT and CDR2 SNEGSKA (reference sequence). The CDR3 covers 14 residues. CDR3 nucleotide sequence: TGCAGTGCACGACAGCCTAGAGAGGCAGATACGCAGTATTTT. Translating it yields CSARQPREADTQYF.